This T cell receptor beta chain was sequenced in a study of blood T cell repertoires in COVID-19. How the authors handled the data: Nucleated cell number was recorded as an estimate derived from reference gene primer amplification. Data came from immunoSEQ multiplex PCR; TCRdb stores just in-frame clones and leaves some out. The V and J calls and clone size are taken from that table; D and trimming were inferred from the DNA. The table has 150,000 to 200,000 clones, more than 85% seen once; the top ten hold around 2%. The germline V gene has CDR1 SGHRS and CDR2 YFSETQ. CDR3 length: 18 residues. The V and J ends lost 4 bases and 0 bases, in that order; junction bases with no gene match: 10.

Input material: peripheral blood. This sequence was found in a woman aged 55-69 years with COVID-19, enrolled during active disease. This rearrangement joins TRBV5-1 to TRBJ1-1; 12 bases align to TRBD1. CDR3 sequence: CASSPSWDRGLMNTEAFF. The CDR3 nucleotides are TGCGCCAGCAGCCCCAGTTGGGACAGGGGGCTTATGAACACTGAAGCTTTCTTT.